A single T cell receptor beta chain is shown here with its context. The antigen remains undetermined. This record belongs to a study of cytomegalovirus exposure and HLA in healthy donors. Study observations and caveats: HLA alleles were associated with around 17,000 TCR beta sequences in a later analysis at 0.05 false discovery rate. Cytomegalovirus association was listed for 164 TCR beta chains. Sequencing depth roughly uniform across donors was assumed in presence/absence analyses.

13 Jbeta primers and 60 Vbeta primers were used for the PCR. TCRdb's table, derived via immunoSEQ multiplex PCR, lists solely in-frame clones and lacks some. The sample consists of 150,000 to 200,000 clones, less than 90% of them appearing once. The CDR3 is 15 residues long. In germline, CDR1 is SGHNT, CDR2 YYREEE (reference sequence). V shed 4 bases, J shed 1 base, and the junction held 4 bases outside the gene matches. Sequencing was performed on PBMCs. The origin of this receptor is a boy between 10 and 17 years old in good health and CMV-seronegative. V gene TRBV5-4 combines with J gene TRBJ2-7; 11 bases are a match to TRBD2. The CDR3 DNA reads TGTGCCAGCAGCGTTAGGACTAGCGGGTCCTACGAGCAGTACTTC. Translating gives CASSVRTSGSYEQYF.